This T cell receptor beta chain was documented in a study of identical twins. Study-level points and caveats: Zero-insertion results could be subject to partial confounding by invariant MAIT and iNKT cells.

V was trimmed by 2 bases and J by 4 bases, leaving 17 bases between them. Germline CDR1 reads LGHNA; CDR2 reads YSLEER. CDR3 length equals 16 residues. At least ten counts were recorded for this clonotype. Its specificity is unknown. A universal primer binding site was introduced by template switching. The final cDNA contained unique molecular identifiers. Via MiXCR, TCRdb re-called the 5' RACE reads, giving one row per CDR3 protein. The sample shows some 730,000 distinct CDR3 sequences, 15% to 20% of them seen only once. This sample was shared with a second study, whose subject was T cells expressing NK-cell markers. As that report states: Serological testing identified most of the eight sequenced donors as HCMV-seropositive and one as seronegative. Five or six donors showed dominant NKG2C+ clonotypes comprising about 1.0-7.5% of their CD8+ T cells.

The material sequenced was PBMCs. This receptor was taken from a young woman in good health. This rearrangement joins TRBV4-3 to TRBJ1-2; D may be TRBD1 (6 bases). The CDR3 bases are TGCGCCAGCAGCCAATCCTACAGGGTACGGGGCTATGGCTACACCTTC. This encodes CASSQSYRVRGYGYTF.